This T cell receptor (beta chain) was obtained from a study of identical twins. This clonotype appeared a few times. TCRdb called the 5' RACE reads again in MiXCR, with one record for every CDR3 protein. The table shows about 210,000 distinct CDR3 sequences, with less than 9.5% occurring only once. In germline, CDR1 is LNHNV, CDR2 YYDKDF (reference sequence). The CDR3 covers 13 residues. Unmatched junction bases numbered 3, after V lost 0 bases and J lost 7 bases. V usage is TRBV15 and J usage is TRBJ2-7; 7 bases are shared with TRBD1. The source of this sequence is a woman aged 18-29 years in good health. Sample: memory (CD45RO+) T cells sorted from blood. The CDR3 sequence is CATSRETGFEQYF. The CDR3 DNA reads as TGTGCCACCAGCAGAGAGACAGGGTTTGAGCAGTACTTC. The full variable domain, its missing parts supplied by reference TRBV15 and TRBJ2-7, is DAMVIQNPRYQVTQFGKPVTLSCSQTLNHNVMYWYQQKSSQAPKLLFHYYDKDFNNEADTPDNFQSRRPNTSFCFLDIRSPGLGDTAMYLCATSRETGFEQYFGPGTRLTVT.